This record concerns one T cell receptor (beta chain) sequence. The target antigen is unknown. Assay used: immunoSEQ multiplex PCR; TCRdb lists only in-frame clones, some missing. The sample lists around 33,000 clones; about four fifths were seen once. This entry is derived from a study of OX40 agonist ivuxolimab in advanced cancers. Study details: Hepatocellular carcinoma, melanoma, renal cell or head and neck cancer occurred in dose-escalation patients. A male proportion of about 86% was recorded, with mean age around 55 years and range roughly 23 to 79.

The CDR3 is 15 amino acids. In germline, CDR1 is MNHNS, CDR2 SASEGT. V gave up 2 bases and J gave up 3 bases; unmatched junction bases: 4. Overall study results and limits: Mean expanded clone counts were higher in CD8+ than CD4+ T cells. In the 0.1 to 3.0 mg/kg range, CD4+ and CD8+ blood T cells had expanded clonally by week 6.

The input for sequencing was CD4+ or CD8+ T cells sorted from blood, taken in a trial of the OX40 agonist ivuxolimab. The chain links TRBV6-1 to TRBJ1-1, with 9 bases matching TRBD1. This sequence was found in an adult with an advanced solid tumor such as melanoma, head and neck, liver or kidney cancer. The CDR3 is CASSETGGRYTEAFF. CDR3 sequence (DNA): TGTGCCAGCAGTGAAACAGGGGGCAGGTACACTGAAGCTTTCTTT.